The present T cell receptor (beta chain) was sequenced within a study of blood T cell repertoires in COVID-19. Study background: In each case, the material was cDNA or gDNA derived from T cells, B-cell-depleted T cells, or PBMCs.

The CDR3 loop spans 16 amino acids. V dropped 4 bases and J dropped 2; count of bases not matched to a gene: 4. Germline V gene data show CDR1 as KGHDR and CDR2 as SFDVKD. Source study methods: Nucleated cell counts were estimated from reference gene primer amplification. The repertoire was sequenced with immunoSEQ multiplex PCR; TCRdb's copy has only in-frame clones and lacks some. The V and J calls and the clone size are those of that table, but D and trimming were determined from the DNA. The sample lists 60,000 to 85,000 clones, more than 75% occurring once. The specimen was peripheral blood. This chain joins TRBV24-1 and TRBJ2-6, with 7 nucleotides matching TRBD1. This receptor was obtained from a human donor in a cohort sampled during active COVID-19. DNA for the CDR3: TGTGCCACCAGTGACCCGGACAGGACTGGGGCCAACGTCCTGACTTTC. It is translated as CATSDPDRTGANVLTF.